What follows are 2 T cell receptor beta chains derived from one specimen sequenced in a study of CD4 T cell repertoires and nickel. TCRdb reprocessed the RT-PCR reads with MiXCR, giving one entry per CDR3 protein. The data contain 250 or so distinct CDR3 sequences, under 75% of them singletons. Sequencing input: CD4+ T cells from blood, not recorded whether cultured. All receptors come from a human donor in a nickel allergy study, with or without nickel allergy (not recorded which). It is not recorded whether this sample comes from one donor or several.

V and J are TRBV6-6 and TRBJ2-1, with TRBD2 identical over 14 bases. This CDR3 is built from 17 residues. The J segment lost 4 bases and the V segment lost 1 base, leaving 3 bases of the junction unmatched. In germline, CDR1 is MNHNY, CDR2 SVGAGI (reference sequence). The CDR3: CASSYLGLAGVYNEQFF. The CDR3 bases are TGTGCCAGCAGTTACTTGGGACTAGCGGGGGTGTACAATGAGCAGTTCTTC.

This clonotype was counted only a few times. The rearrangement links TRBV25-1 to TRBJ1-3; D is perhaps TRBD1 (5 bases). In germline, CDR1 is MGHDK, CDR2 SYGVNS. V was trimmed by 7 bases and J by 0 bases, leaving 10 bases between them. The CDR3 is 14 residues long. CDR3 DNA: TGTGCCAGCACCTCAGGGAGCTCTGGAAACACCATATATTTT. It specifies CASTSGSSGNTIYF.